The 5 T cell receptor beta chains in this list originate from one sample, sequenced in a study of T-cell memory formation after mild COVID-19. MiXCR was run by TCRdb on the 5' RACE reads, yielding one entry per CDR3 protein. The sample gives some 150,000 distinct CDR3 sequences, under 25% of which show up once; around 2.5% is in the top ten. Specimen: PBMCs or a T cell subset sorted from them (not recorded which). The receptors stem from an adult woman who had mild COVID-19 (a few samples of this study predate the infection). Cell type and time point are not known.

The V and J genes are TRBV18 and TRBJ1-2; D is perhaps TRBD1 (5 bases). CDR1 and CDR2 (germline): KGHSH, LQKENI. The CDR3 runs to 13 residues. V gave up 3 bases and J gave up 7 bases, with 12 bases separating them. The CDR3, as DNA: TGTGCCAGCTCACCCAGGGAATCGGGTGGCTACACCTTC. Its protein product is CASSPRESGGYTF.

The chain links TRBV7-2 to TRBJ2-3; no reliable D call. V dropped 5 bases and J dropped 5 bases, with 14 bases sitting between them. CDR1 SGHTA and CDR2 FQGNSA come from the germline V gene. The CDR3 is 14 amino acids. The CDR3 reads CASSDTSFRDTQYF. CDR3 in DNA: TGTGCCAGCAGCGATACCAGCTTCAGAGATACGCAGTATTTT.

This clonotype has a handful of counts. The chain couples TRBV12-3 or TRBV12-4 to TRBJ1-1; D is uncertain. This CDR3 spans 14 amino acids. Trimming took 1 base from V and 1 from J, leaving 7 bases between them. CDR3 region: CASSLGRWNTEAFF. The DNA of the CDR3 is TGTGCCAGCAGTTTAGGTCGGTGGAACACTGAAGCTTTCTTT.

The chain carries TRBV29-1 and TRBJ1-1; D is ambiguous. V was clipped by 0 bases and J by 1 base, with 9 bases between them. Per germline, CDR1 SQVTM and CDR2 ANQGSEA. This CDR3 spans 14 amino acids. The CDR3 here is CSVEDQASNTEAFF. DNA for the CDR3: TGCAGCGTTGAAGATCAGGCGTCGAACACTGAAGCTTTCTTT.

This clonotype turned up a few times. The CDR3 reads CASSFMVAGAGEQFF. Written as DNA, the CDR3 is TGTGCCAGCAGTTTCATGGTAGCGGGAGCAGGTGAGCAGTTCTTC. The chain joins TRBV12-3 or TRBV12-4 to TRBJ2-1; TRBD2 matches 9 bases. Unmatched junction bases numbered 9, after V lost 3 bases and J lost 9 bases. The CDR3 contains 15 residues.